Sequencing of this TCR beta chain was carried out in a study of blood T cell repertoires in COVID-19. Study overall: Nucleic acid was either cDNA or gDNA, and it came from T cells, B-cell-depleted T cells, or PBMCs.

Germline CDR1 MGHRA, CDR2 YSYEKL. CDR3 length: 15 residues. The trim removed 4 bases at V and 6 bases at J, leaving 8 bases unmatched. Participants' own reports of clinical history determined their cohort assignment. As handled by the study authors: Reference gene primers were amplified, and this amplification served to estimate nucleated cell counts. TCRdb keeps only in-frame clones here, not all; method: immunoSEQ multiplex PCR. V, J and clone size derive from that table, while D and trimming were established from the DNA sequence. The data contain some 180,000 clones, roughly 86% of them singletons.

The receptor's source is a woman aged 40 to 49 in a cohort exposed to, infected with or recovered from COVID-19 (not recorded which). Sequencing used PBMCs or T cells enriched from blood (not recorded which). The gene calls are TRBV4-1 and TRBJ2-1; 8 positions match TRBD2. The CDR3 reads CASSPPRTSFNEQFF. The CDR3 bases are TGCGCCAGCAGCCCCCCAAGGACTAGCTTCAATGAGCAGTTCTTC.